This entry describes one T cell receptor (beta chain). Its specificity is not known. Reverse transcription of about 0.45 to 1 ug RNA used random hexamers. Using its own MiXCR run on the immunoSEQ multiplex PCR reads, TCRdb lists one record per CDR3 protein. The sample shows some 94,000 distinct CDR3 sequences, just under 95% of them seen only once. The authors sequenced TCR beta from blood CD8+ and CD4+ T cells. The sample belongs to a study of CD8 T cells in Susac syndrome. The study's findings and limits: In Susac patients, clonal expansion was not detected in CD4+ cells.

Germline V CDR1 and CDR2: MNHEY, SMNVEV (reference sequence). V was trimmed by 4 bases and J by 7 bases, leaving 11 bases between them. The CDR3 runs to 13 residues. This chain uses TRBV27 with TRBJ1-5; no definite D call. The sequenced material came from CD4+ T cells from PBMCs. The source is a human donor with Susac syndrome. CDR3 protein: CASSSLKFQPQHF. The CDR3 coding sequence is TGTGCCAGCAGTTCCCTAAAATTCCAGCCCCAGCATTTT.